A selection of T cell receptor beta chains follows, all from one sample in a study of CD8+ T cells in alopecia areata. This table comes from immunoSEQ multiplex PCR, and its TCRdb copy is limited to in-frame clones, with some not included. Among about 180,000 clones, roughly 66% were seen once, and the ten largest hold about an eighth. Source: CD8+ T cells sorted from blood, taken at week 0. The receptors were gathered from a human donor with alopecia areata. Both conserved end residues are part of each CDR3. The D gene is left open where the match is weak. Expanded clones are given a class, and other clones once, few, many or no size at all.

17	TRBD2	TRBV7-6	-	TRBJ2-3	TGTGCCAGCAGCCCCTTCTTGGAGCGGGGGGGCTCAGATACGCAGTATTTT	CASSPFLERGGSDTQYF
11	-	TRBV2	-	TRBJ1-1	TGTGCCAGCAGGGGACGGTATGAAGCTTTCTTT	CASRGRYEAFF
13	-	TRBV6-1	once	TRBJ1-5	TGTGCCAGCTTAGCCCTAAATTATCAGCCCCAGCATTTT	CASLALNYQPQHF
12	-	TRBV29-1	-	TRBJ1-5	TGCAGCGCACGGGACCGCGAGGGGCCCCAGCATTTT	CSARDREGPQHF
11	-	TRBV25-1	few	TRBJ1-1	TGTGCCAGCGGCCGGGGCACTGAAGCTTTCTTT	CASGRGTEAFF
13	-	TRBV5-1	-	TRBJ2-1	TGCGCCAGCAGCTTCTGGTTGGGCAATGAGCAGTTCTTC	CASSFWLGNEQFF
14	-	TRBV11-2	-	TRBJ2-3	TGTGCCAGCAGCCGTATAGGGCTAACAGATACGCAGTATTTT	CASSRIGLTDTQYF
13	-	TRBV30	-	TRBJ2-3	TGTGCCTGGAGCGTGCTAGGCCCAGATACGCAGTATTTT	CAWSVLGPDTQYF
14	-	TRBV2	few	TRBJ2-5	TGTGCCAGCAGTGAAGGGGCAGGGCTTGAGACCCAGTACTTC	CASSEGAGLETQYF
14	-	TRBV27	-	TRBJ2-7	TGTGCCAGCAGTCGAGGGACGTTCTCCTACGAGCAGTACTTC	CASSRGTFSYEQYF
12	-	TRBV5-6	-	TRBJ2-7	TGTGCCAGCAGCCAAAATCACTACGAGCAGTACTTC	CASSQNHYEQYF
14	TRBD1	TRBV27	few	TRBJ1-1	TGTGCCAGCAGTTTCGCGGGACAGGGGGCTGAAGCTTTCTTT	CASSFAGQGAEAFF
17	TRBD2	TRBV2	-	TRBJ2-2	TGTGCCAGCAGTGAAAAGCGGGGAGACCCGTACACCGGGGAGCTGTTTTTT	CASSEKRGDPYTGELFF
15	TRBD1	TRBV6-5	-	TRBJ2-7	TGTGCCAGCAGTCCCGGGACAGGGAGGGTCTACGAGCAGTACTTC	CASSPGTGRVYEQYF
17	TRBD1	TRBV7-7	-	TRBJ2-5	TGTGCCAGCAGCCGCTACTCCCCAGGACAGGGTCAAGAGACCCAGTACTTC	CASSRYSPGQGQETQYF
13	-	TRBV13	-	TRBJ2-5	TGTGCCACCACCAAGGGCAGCGGCGAGACCCAGTACTTC	CATTKGSGETQYF
14	TRBD1	TRBV6-5	few	TRBJ1-1	TGTGCCAGCAGTAAACAGGGGGCCGAAACTGAAGCTTTCTTT	CASSKQGAETEAFF
14	-	TRBV4-2	-	TRBJ2-7	TGTGCCAGCAGTCGTGACGTAGGATCGGACGAGCAGTACTTC	CASSRDVGSDEQYF
15	TRBD2	TRBV9	-	TRBJ2-5	TGTGCCAGCAGCGTTTCTAGCGGGGGTAGAGAGACCCAGTACTTC	CASSVSSGGRETQYF
12	-	TRBV7-9	-	TRBJ1-2	TGTGCCAGCAGGACATCTAACTATGGCTACACCTTC	CASRTSNYGYTF
13	-	TRBV29-1	-	TRBJ1-2	TGCAGCGTTGGAGAGGGCAGGGACTATGGCTACACCTTC	CSVGEGRDYGYTF
16	-	TRBV7-2	-	TRBJ2-5	TGTGCCAGCAGCTTAGGGTTCGACACCTTGGGGGAGACCCAGTACTTC	CASSLGFDTLGETQYF
17	TRBD1	TRBV5-6	-	TRBJ1-4	TGTGCCAGCAGGCACAGGGGGACGGACGGGCCCCTGGAAAAACTGTTTTTT	CASRHRGTDGPLEKLFF